Listed below are T cell receptor beta chains from one sample, sequenced in a study of T cell responses to AZD1222 COVID-19 vaccine. Assay used: immunoSEQ multiplex PCR; TCRdb lists only in-frame clones, some missing. The sample lists 150,000 to 190,000 clones; approximately 90% were seen once. The source was peripheral blood, collected on day 0 of AZD1222 vaccination. All receptors derive from an adult in good health. The CDR3 runs from the conserved cysteine through the conserved F or W. A D gene is named only where the DNA matches it firmly. Some rows have no size entry. The others give once, few or many, or a class for an expanded clone.

clone_size j_call d_call v_call cdr3_nt cdr3_aa
- TRBJ1-3 - TRBV7-3 TGTGCCAGCAGCAAAACTGACGGAAACACCATATATTTT CASSKTDGNTIYF
- TRBJ1-1 - TRBV5-4 TGTGCCGTGGGCGGGGCTTTCTTT CAVGGAFF
- TRBJ2-7 - TRBV2 TGTGCCAGCAGTGGCATTAACTACGAGCAGTACTTC CASSGINYEQYF
- TRBJ2-2 - TRBV6-2/TRBV6-3 TGTGCCAGCAGTTACGAGGGCACCGGGGAGCTGTTTTTT CASSYEGTGELFF
- TRBJ2-7 - TRBV12-3/TRBV12-4 TGTGCCAGCAAAAGGGGGGGCTACGAGCAGTACTTC CASKRGGYEQYF
- TRBJ2-5 - TRBV7-8 TGTGCCAGCAGCTTAACGACAGCTATCGAAAACCAGTACTTC CASSLTTAIENQYF
- TRBJ1-2 - TRBV18 TGTGCCAGCTCACCATTTGGGGGACCACCCTTTGTCTTC CASSPFGGPPFVF
- TRBJ1-3 TRBD1 TRBV6-6 TGTGCCAGCAGTTACTCGAGGGACAGCTCTGGAAACACCATATATTTT CASSYSRDSSGNTIYF
once TRBJ2-6 - TRBV7-6 TGTGCCAGCAGACCCGGGCCTAGCTCTGGGGCCAACGTCCTGACTTTC CASRPGPSSGANVLTF
- TRBJ2-1 - TRBV6-5 TGTGCCAGCAGGGGCGGGATAGAACAGTTCTTC CASRGGIEQFF
once TRBJ2-2 - TRBV6-5 TGTGCCAGCAGTCGGACAGACTCGAACACCGGGGAGCTGTTTTTT CASSRTDSNTGELFF
- TRBJ2-4 TRBD1 TRBV19 TGTGCCAGTAGTCTCCAGGGACAGCTAGGAGCCAAAAACATTCAGTACTTC CASSLQGQLGAKNIQYF
- TRBJ2-7 TRBD2 TRBV28 TGTGCCAGCAGCCCTCGGACTAGCGGGACCTACGAGCAGTACTTC CASSPRTSGTYEQYF
- TRBJ1-3 - TRBV6-5 TGTGCCAGCAGTTACAGGGGTGTGGGAAACACCATATATTTT CASSYRGVGNTIYF
once TRBJ2-5 - TRBV9 TGTGCCAGCAGCGTAGGGGGGATCCAAGAGACCCAGTACTTC CASSVGGIQETQYF
- TRBJ2-1 - TRBV6-4 TGTGCCAGCAGTGACTCGAATCTTGAGCAGTTCTTC CASSDSNLEQFF
- TRBJ1-1 - TRBV19 TGTGCCAGTATAGGCCCCCGGGGGGGCACTGAAGCTTTCTTT CASIGPRGGTEAFF
- TRBJ2-5 TRBD1 TRBV6-2/TRBV6-3 TGTGCCAGCAGTTACGGGGACAGGGCAGAGACCCAGTACTTC CASSYGDRAETQYF
once TRBJ1-5 - TRBV18 TGTGCCAGCTCACTGGGGCCCGGTCAGCCCCAGCATTTT CASSLGPGQPQHF
- TRBJ2-1 - TRBV7-2 TGTGCCAGCAGCTTGCCGGGGCACAATGAGCAGTTCTTC CASSLPGHNEQFF
- TRBJ2-2 TRBD2 TRBV7-2 TGTGCCAGCAGCATCGGGACTAGCGGGAGGCGGACCGGGGAGCTGTTTTTT CASSIGTSGRRTGELFF
- TRBJ1-1 - TRBV19 TGTGCCAGTAGTCCGTTCGTCCGAGAGGGCACTGAAGCTTTCTTT CASSPFVREGTEAFF
- TRBJ2-6 - TRBV10-3 TGTGCCATCAGTGAGTCGGTTGGCTCTGGGGCCAACGTCCTGACTTTC CAISESVGSGANVLTF
- TRBJ2-1 TRBD1 TRBV27 TGTGCCAGCAGCTGGGGGCAGGGGGCGCAGGAGCAGTTCTTC CASSWGQGAQEQFF
- TRBJ2-7 TRBD1 TRBV28 TGTGCCAGCGGGGACAGTACCTACGAGCAGTACTTC CASGDSTYEQYF
- TRBJ2-1 - TRBV5-5 TGTGCCAGCAGCTGGGGTGGCAGCGTTTTTAAGCAGTTCTTC CASSWGGSVFKQFF
- TRBJ1-1 TRBD1 TRBV28 TGTGCCAGCAGTCCCCAGGGACAGATGAACACTGAAGCTTTCTTT CASSPQGQMNTEAFF